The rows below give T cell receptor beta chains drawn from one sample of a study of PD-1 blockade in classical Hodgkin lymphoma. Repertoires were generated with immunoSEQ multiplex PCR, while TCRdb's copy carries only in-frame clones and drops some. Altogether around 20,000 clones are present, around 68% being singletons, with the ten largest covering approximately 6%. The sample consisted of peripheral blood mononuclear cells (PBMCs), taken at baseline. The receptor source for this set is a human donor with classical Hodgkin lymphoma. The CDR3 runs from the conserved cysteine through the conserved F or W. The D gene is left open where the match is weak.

CASRARTGSAGELFF TRBV25-1 TRBD1 TRBJ2-2
CASSPTLAGGLGTQYF TRBV7-2 TRBD2 TRBJ2-3
CASKGSGTGGTTEAFF TRBV27 TRBD1 TRBJ1-1
CASSMAAGVNEQFF TRBV19 - TRBJ2-1
CASSPLPGHSPLHF TRBV7-9 - TRBJ1-6
CASSRSWDRIYEQYF TRBV4-3 TRBD1 TRBJ2-7
CASLGWEQYF TRBV6-6 - TRBJ2-7
CASSTPTGSGDTQYF TRBV28 TRBD1 TRBJ2-3
CASSSSGGNYGYTF TRBV5-1 TRBD1 TRBJ1-2
CATSRGGAEGFETQYF TRBV15 - TRBJ2-5
CASSQFRTSGDTDTQYF TRBV4-3 TRBD2 TRBJ2-3
CASSYDWGTYEQYF TRBV6-5 - TRBJ2-7
CASSNRLNQPQHF TRBV6-1 - TRBJ1-5
CASSLSGTEAFF TRBV18 - TRBJ1-1
CASSSSGGVSYEQYF TRBV5-1 TRBD2 TRBJ2-7
CASSEPGGLYNEQFF TRBV10-2 TRBD2 TRBJ2-1
CASSDPGQGFLAPLHF TRBV6-1 TRBD1 TRBJ1-6
CASSFPRSGSRYEQFF TRBV5-6 TRBD2 TRBJ2-1
CATSRGLAGTTGELFF TRBV15 TRBD2 TRBJ2-2
CATLYNEQFF TRBV6-6 - TRBJ2-1
CASSLAIGTGLDYGYTF TRBV7-9 - TRBJ1-2
CASSSDRLNTGELFF TRBV7-9 - TRBJ2-2
CASSLVTNTYEQYF TRBV7-2 - TRBJ2-7
CASSPPGGVDEQYF TRBV28 TRBD2 TRBJ2-7
CASTPRQGPSSPAFF TRBV19 TRBD1 TRBJ1-1
CASSLFPGNTEAFF TRBV27 - TRBJ1-1
CARIYRANYGYTF TRBV10-3 - TRBJ1-2
CANLAPGTEDNEQFF TRBV10-1 TRBD1 TRBJ2-1
CAWSARTGSNSNQPQHF TRBV30 - TRBJ1-5
CASSLSRAGKNIQYF TRBV5-6 - TRBJ2-4
CASSYSGGGSEETQYF TRBV6-5 TRBD2 TRBJ2-5
CASQGYGYTF TRBV28 - TRBJ1-2
CASSAGQGAYEQYF TRBV25-1 TRBD1 TRBJ2-7
CASSPSTSGGAHEQFF TRBV27 TRBD2 TRBJ2-1
CASRGYEQYF TRBV6-5 - TRBJ2-7
CASSPDARTEAFF TRBV18 - TRBJ1-1
CASSQDVAGGTTNYGYTF TRBV4-1 TRBD1 TRBJ1-2
CATSRRGPSGGYTF TRBV15 - TRBJ1-2
CASTWTGAGRTGELFF TRBV19 - TRBJ2-2
CASSPNTYNEQFF TRBV7-3 - TRBJ2-1
CASSQGAVQETQYF TRBV4-1 - TRBJ2-5
CASSLAYTEAFF TRBV7-9 - TRBJ1-1
CASSPGEGQETQYF TRBV4-3 - TRBJ2-5